A selection of T cell receptor beta chains follows, all from one sample in a study of STAT5B mutations in CD4+ large granular lymphocyte leukemia. Sequencing was performed with immunoSEQ multiplex PCR; in TCRdb, only in-frame clones are kept and a portion is missing. The profile shows some 35,000 clones, around 89% of them singletons. Sequenced input: CD4+ T cells from blood buffy coats. These TCRs come from a human donor in good health. Both conserved end residues are part of each CDR3. The D gene is left open where the match is weak.

j_call,v_call,d_call,cdr3_nt,cdr3_aa
TRBJ2-3,TRBV7-2,NA,TGTGCCAGCAGCTCTCCTAGCGTCCGCACAGATACGCAGTATTTT,CASSSPSVRTDTQYF
TRBJ2-5,TRBV6-1,NA,TGTGCCAGCAGTTGGACACAAGGATTCTTGGAGACCCAGTACTTC,CASSWTQGFLETQYF
TRBJ1-2,TRBV7-9,TRBD1,TGTGCCAGCACCACGACAGGGTTTAACTATGGCTACACCTTC,CASTTTGFNYGYTF
TRBJ1-5,TRBV7-6,TRBD1,TGTGCCAGCAGCGTCCGGACAGGGGGCAATCAGCCCCAGCATTTT,CASSVRTGGNQPQHF
TRBJ1-2,TRBV19,TRBD1,TGTGCCAGTAGTATTCTGGCAGGGGGCTATGGCTACACCTTC,CASSILAGGYGYTF
TRBJ1-1,TRBV4-3,NA,TGCGCCAGCAGCCAAGTTGGAGGGGCGTCCTGGAATACTTTCTTT,CASSQVGGASWNTFF
TRBJ1-1,TRBV6-1,NA,TGTGCCAGCACTATAGGTGGGTGGAAGACTGAAGCTTTCTTT,CASTIGGWKTEAFF
TRBJ1-1,TRBV10-3,TRBD1,TGTGCCATCAGTGGATGGCAGGGGGCTGAAGCTTTCTTT,CAISGWQGAEAFF
TRBJ2-1,TRBV4-3,TRBD1,TGCGCCAGCAGCCAAGAGATACAGGGGGTTAGGAATGAGCAGTTCTTC,CASSQEIQGVRNEQFF
TRBJ2-7,TRBV27,NA,TGTGCCAGCAGTCTCCGGGACGGCTACGAGCAGTACTTC,CASSLRDGYEQYF
TRBJ2-1,TRBV11-3,NA,TGTGCCAGCAGCTCCTTCGGCCTTTGGGATGAGCAGTTCTTC,CASSSFGLWDEQFF
TRBJ2-1,TRBV2,TRBD2,TGTGCCAGCAGTGGGACTAGCGGGAGCTCCTACAATGAGCAGTTCTTC,CASSGTSGSSYNEQFF
TRBJ1-3,TRBV7-9,NA,TGTGCCAGCAGCTTACGGACCTTGGCTGTTCGCGCTGGAAACACCATATATTTT,CASSLRTLAVRAGNTIYF
TRBJ1-2,TRBV19,NA,TGTGCCAGTAGCCCCGGATGGGCGGAGGCCGGCTACACCTTC,CASSPGWAEAGYTF
TRBJ2-2,TRBV19,NA,TGTGCCAGTAGCGGGCGGATGGGTGCCGGGGAGCTGTTTTTT,CASSGRMGAGELFF
TRBJ2-3,TRBV19,TRBD2,TGTGCCAGTAGTACTCCTCGCGGTAGCGGGAGGGAGACAGATACGCAGTATTTT,CASSTPRGSGRETDTQYF
TRBJ1-1,TRBV29-1,TRBD1,TGCAGCGTGACGGGACAGGGGGACACTGAAGCTTTCTTT,CSVTGQGDTEAFF
TRBJ2-7,TRBV7-9,TRBD2,TGTGCCAGCAGCCGCGGTGGGAGGGCCTACGAGCAGTACTTC,CASSRGGRAYEQYF
TRBJ1-1,TRBV7-2,NA,TGTGCCAGCAGCCCCCTCAGCAGGGTGAACACTGAAGCTTTCTTT,CASSPLSRVNTEAFF
TRBJ1-2,TRBV6-1,NA,TGTGCCAGCAGTACAAGCTTTGCGGTCTCCTTC,CASSTSFAVSF
TRBJ2-1,TRBV4-1,TRBD2,TGCGCCAGCAGCCAACTTGGTAGCGGGAGGGCTGAGCAGTTCTTC,CASSQLGSGRAEQFF
TRBJ2-7,TRBV4-1,TRBD2,TGCGCCAGCAGCCAGCCGGGCGGGAGGCGTTACTACGAGCAGTACTTC,CASSQPGGRRYYEQYF
TRBJ1-1,TRBV27,NA,TGTGCCAGCAGTTTCGGAGGGGGAAGGACTGAAGCTTTCTTT,CASSFGGGRTEAFF
TRBJ1-1,TRBV29-1,NA,TGCAGCGTAGCCAAGCCATCAGGCTCGGCTTTCTTT,CSVAKPSGSAFF